Below, 24 T cell receptor beta chains from the same sample are listed, as sequenced in a study of OX40 agonist ivuxolimab in advanced cancers. Repertoires were generated with immunoSEQ multiplex PCR, while TCRdb's copy carries only in-frame clones and drops some. The sample holds 43,000 or so clones; almost 90% are singletons and the top ten take around 0.99%. Sequencing used CD4+ or CD8+ T cells sorted from blood, obtained in a trial of the OX40 agonist ivuxolimab. These receptors were collected from an adult with an advanced solid tumor such as melanoma, head and neck, liver or kidney cancer.

In nucleotides, the CDR3 is TGTGCCAGCAGCCAACGACCTGGACAGGGCGCCTCTGGGGCCAACGTCCTGACTTTC. Translating it yields CASSQRPGQGASGANVLTF. This chain links TRBV7-9 with TRBJ2-6, with TRBD1 identical over 8 bases. Trimming took 5 bases from V and 0 from J; bases not matched to a gene: 12. This CDR3 contains 19 residues. Germline V gene sequence: CDR1 SEHNR, CDR2 FQNEAQ (reference sequence).

In the case of this clone: At one end the junction does not follow the germline gene, possibly because of a read error. The chain employs TRBV7-7 and TRBJ2-7; the match to TRBD1 covers 7 bases. The CDR3 extends over 15 amino acids. Per germline, CDR1 SSHAT and CDR2 FNYEAQ (reference sequence). CDR3 DNA: TGTGCTAGCAGCTATAGGGGGACAGAGTCCTACGAGCAGTACTTC. Translated: CASSYRGTESYEQYF. Combining the CDR3 with reference TRBV7-7 and TRBJ2-7 gives the whole variable domain GAGVSQSPRYKVTKRGQDVTLRCDPISSHATLYWYQQALGQGPEFLTYFNYEAQPDKSGLPSDRFSAERPEGSISTLTIQRTEQRDSAMYRCASSYRGTESYEQYFGPGTRLTVT.

The chain joins TRBV28 to TRBJ2-7; no clear D. Germline V gives CDR1 MDHEN, CDR2 SYDVKM. This CDR3 is 14 amino acids long. Trimming took 7 bases from V and 2 from J, leaving 15 bases between them. The CDR3 loop is CASTPAFSAYEQYF. CDR3 DNA sequence: TGTGCCAGCACCCCGGCCTTTTCCGCCTACGAGCAGTACTTC.

V and J are TRBV5-4 and TRBJ2-1; D might be TRBD2 (5 bases). The CDR3 sequence is 14 residues long. Trimming shortened V by 0 bases and J by 4 bases, and 8 bases separated the two germline ends. In germline, CDR1 is SGHNT, CDR2 YYREEE (reference sequence). CDR3 residues: CASSLDPGYNEQFF. In nucleotides, the CDR3 is TGTGCCAGCAGCTTGGACCCGGGGTACAATGAGCAGTTCTTC.

The rearrangement joins TRBV6-1 to TRBJ2-1, with 9 nucleotides matching TRBD2. The CDR3 sequence is 14 residues long. Germline trimming cut 6 bases from V and 7 bases from J; bases unmatched to any gene: 7. Germline CDR1 reads MNHNS; CDR2 reads SASEGT. CDR3 sequence (DNA): TGTGCCAGCAGACTTCTAGCGGGGCTTAATGAGCAGTTCTTC. Protein: CASRLLAGLNEQFF.

This chain joins TRBV7-3 and TRBJ2-1, with D perhaps TRBD1 or TRBD2 (5 bases each). V lost 5 bases to trimming and J lost 9 bases, with 14 bases between them. Germline V lookup: CDR1 SGHTA, CDR2 FQGTGA. The CDR3 is 13 amino acids. The CDR3 DNA is TGTGCCAGCAGCCCAGGGACCCAGAGTGAGCAGTTCTTC. Its protein product is CASSPGTQSEQFF. Drawing the rest from reference TRBV7-3 and TRBJ2-1, the complete variable domain is GAGVSQTPSNKVTEKGKYVELRCDPISGHTALYWYRQSLGQGPEFLIYFQGTGAADDSGLPNDRFFAVRPEGSVSTLKIQRTERGDSAVYLCASSPGTQSEQFFGPGTRLTVL.

The DNA for the CDR3 is TGTGCCAGCAGCTCGGCGGGACTAGCCTACGAGCAGTACTTC. This codes for CASSSAGLAYEQYF. The rearrangement uses TRBV7-2 and TRBJ2-7; 8 nucleotides agree with TRBD2. V lost 4 bases and J lost 2; bases outside the gene matches: 4. In germline, CDR1 is SGHTA, CDR2 FQGNSA. CDR3 length: 14 residues.

The chain couples TRBV7-9 to TRBJ1-1; a weak D match, TRBD1 (6 bases). Germline lookup yields CDR1 SEHNR and CDR2 FQNEAQ (reference sequence). The CDR3 spans 14 residues. Trimming cost V 1 base and J 3 bases, with 9 bases left between them. The CDR3, as DNA: TGTGCCAGCAGCTTAGGAGGACAGTACACTGAAGCTTTCTTT. This encodes CASSLGGQYTEAFF.

The chain carries TRBV7-2 and TRBJ1-6; tentatively, D is TRBD1 (5 bases). CDR1 SGHTA and CDR2 FQGNSA come from the germline V gene. This CDR3 spans 17 amino acids. Trimming removed 3 bases at V and 0 bases at J, with 12 bases between. CDR3 nucleotides: TGTGCCAGCAGCTTTAAGGGACCTAGCTCCTATAATTCACCCCTCCACTTT. Its protein product is CASSFKGPSSYNSPLHF. The full variable domain, in which reference TRBV7-2 and TRBJ1-6 provide the parts outside the CDR3, is GAGVSQSPSNKVTEKGKDVELRCDPISGHTALYWYRQSLGQGLEFLIYFQGNSAPDKSGLPSDRFSAERTGGSVSTLTIQRTQQEDSAVYLCASSFKGPSSYNSPLHFGNGTRLTVT.

The chain links TRBV11-2 to TRBJ2-7, with 13 bases matching TRBD2. This CDR3 contains 16 residues. V shed 5 bases and J 4 bases; nucleotides not matched to a gene: 8. The V gene's germline CDR1 is SGHAT and CDR2 FQNNGV. CDR3 DNA: TGTGCCAGCAGCATAAGGACTAGCGGGAGACATTACGAGCAGTACTTC. Translation: CASSIRTSGRHYEQYF.

The chain carries TRBV14 and TRBJ2-7, with D unresolved. Germline V gives CDR1 SGHDN, CDR2 FVKESK. The V end was cut by 3 bases, the J end by 6 bases, with 15 bases between. The CDR3 covers 14 residues. CDR3 in amino acids: CASSQTLVLREQYF. In nucleotides, the CDR3 is TGTGCCAGCAGCCAGACACTTGTGCTGCGCGAGCAGTACTTC.

The V gene is TRBV28, the J gene TRBJ1-2, with D uncertain. Deletions cut 5 bases from V and 5 bases from J, with 12 bases between. CDR3 length: 13 residues. The germline V gene encodes CDR1 MDHEN and CDR2 SYDVKM. This chain's CDR3 is CASSPHQAYGYTF. CDR3 bases: TGTGCCAGCAGTCCCCACCAAGCATATGGCTACACCTTC.

The rearrangement uses TRBV5-1 and TRBJ2-7, with 10 bases identical to TRBD2. J gave up 0 bases and V 2 bases, and 2 bases lay outside the gene matches. CDR3 length equals 15 residues. Germline-derived CDR1 and CDR2 are SGHRS and YFSETQ. The DNA for the CDR3 is TGCGCCAGCAGCTTCCTAGCGGGAGCCTCCTACGAGCAGTACTTC. It codes for CASSFLAGASYEQYF.

This sequence joins TRBV6-1 and TRBJ2-7, with 7 bases fitting TRBD1. Germline CDR1 reads MNHNS; CDR2 reads SASEGT. J gave up 3 bases and V 0 bases, and 5 bases lay outside the gene matches. The CDR3 sequence is 15 residues long. The CDR3 nucleotides are TGTGCCAGCAGTGAAGCATATGGGACAGTCTACGAGCAGTACTTC. This gives the protein CASSEAYGTVYEQYF.

The chain links TRBV7-9 to TRBJ2-3, with D perhaps matching TRBD1 (6 bases). The V end was cut by 10 bases, the J end by 2 bases, with 16 bases between. The CDR3 totals 14 residues. In germline, CDR1 is SEHNR, CDR2 FQNEAQ (reference sequence). DNA for the CDR3: TGTGCCATTTCGCAGGGGACAAACACAGATACGCAGTATTTT. Translation gives CAISQGTNTDTQYF.

Comments on this clone: This sample also contains other DNA sequences that code for the same CDR3. V and J are TRBV5-1 and TRBJ2-7, with D perhaps TRBD1 (6 bases). The CDR3 totals 14 residues. The V gene lost 3 bases and the J gene lost 1 base, with 11 bases spanning the gap. The germline V gene encodes CDR1 SGHRS and CDR2 YFSETQ. The CDR3 sequence: CASSSDRRSYEQYF. The CDR3 DNA sequence: TGCGCCAGCAGCTCCGACAGGAGATCCTACGAGCAGTACTTC.

The rearrangement joins TRBV6-5 to TRBJ2-1; 11 nucleotides agree with TRBD1. The germline V gene has CDR1 MNHEY and CDR2 SVGAGI. V gave up 5 bases and J gave up 3 bases; unmatched junction bases: 3. The CDR3 runs 15 residues. CDR3 sequence reads: CASSRGQGGYNEQFF. CDR3 DNA sequence: TGTGCCAGCAGTAGGGGACAGGGGGGCTACAATGAGCAGTTCTTC.

The V and J genes are TRBV29-1 and TRBJ2-5; D is unresolved. Germline CDR1 and CDR2: SQVTM and ANQGSEA. CDR3 size: 12 residues. V dropped 1 base and J dropped 2 bases, with 5 bases sitting between them. CDR3: CSVEVLQETQYF. The DNA for the CDR3 is TGCAGCGTTGAAGTTTTACAAGAGACCCAGTACTTC.

CDR3 in amino acids: CASSLSGNTIYF. The CDR3 DNA follows: TGCGCCAGCAGCCTCTCTGGAAACACCATATATTTT. The V gene is TRBV4-3, the J gene TRBJ1-3; D gene ambiguous. The germline gives CDR1 LGHNA, CDR2 YSLEER. Trimming took 4 bases from V and 0 from J, leaving 1 base between them. The CDR3 consists of 12 residues.

The rearrangement links TRBV7-2 to TRBJ1-3; D is uncertain. Germline loops: CDR1 SGHTA, CDR2 FQGNSA. The V gene lost 7 bases and the J gene lost 8 bases, with 9 bases spanning the gap. The CDR3 contains 11 residues. CDR3 nucleotide sequence: TGTGCCAGCACCCTCGGGGACACCATATATTTT. This encodes CASTLGDTIYF.

The V gene is TRBV27, the J gene TRBJ2-6, with D tentatively TRBD2 (7 bases). This CDR3 spans 16 amino acids. Per germline, CDR1 MNHEY and CDR2 SMNVEV (reference sequence). Between the trimmed V and J ends, which lost 2 bases and 4 bases, there was a span of 12 bases. The CDR3 reads CASSLGGARGANVLTF. As DNA, the CDR3 is TGTGCCAGCAGTTTAGGGGGGGCGAGGGGGGCCAACGTCCTGACTTTC.

The V and J genes are TRBV5-1 and TRBJ2-5; maybe TRBD2 (5 bases). Germline V gives CDR1 SGHRS, CDR2 YFSETQ. Trimming removed 4 bases at V and 4 bases at J, with 14 bases between. The CDR3 consists of 14 residues. CDR3 region: CASSPVEVGETQYF. For the CDR3, the DNA is TGCGCCAGCAGCCCAGTGGAGGTAGGAGAGACCCAGTACTTC.

The chain joins TRBV6-1 to TRBJ1-2; 12 bases are shared with TRBD1. The CDR3 runs to 15 residues. The V gene end was trimmed by 4 bases and the J gene end by 8 bases; junction bases not matched to a gene: 8. CDR1 and CDR2 from the germline V gene are MNHNS and SASEGT. Here the CDR3 reads CASSGGTGGVTGYTF. CDR3 DNA sequence: TGTGCCAGCAGTGGGGGGACAGGGGGCGTTACGGGCTACACCTTC.

This rearrangement joins TRBV5-1 to TRBJ1-1, with D maybe TRBD1 (5 bases). This CDR3 spans 15 amino acids. V was clipped by 4 bases and J by 1 base, with 14 bases between them. Germline V gives CDR1 SGHRS, CDR2 YFSETQ. CDR3 in DNA: TGCGCCAGCAGCCCCCTGGCCGGGGGGAACACTGAAGCTTTCTTT. Translated: CASSPLAGGNTEAFF.